This TCR beta chain appears in the sequencing data of a study of shared clonotypes between healthy human individuals. Naive CD8 cells comprised CD45RO-negative, CCR7-positively selected cells, excluding terminally differentiated effector memory CD45RA+ cells. Overall study findings and caveats: Of the naive CD4 clonotypes, about 5.4% were shared across several donors. Relative to memory subsets, naive subsets generally showed larger estimated richness. The study's rarefaction showed incomplete sorted-subset sequencing despite large depth.

In the case of this clone: Its antigen is not identified.

This CDR3 region has 14 residues. With 5 bases removed from V and 2 bases from J, the gap between germline ends came to 9 bases. Germline V CDR1 and CDR2: SGHAT, FQNNGV. The data were produced by immunoSEQ multiplex PCR, yet TCRdb's version contains in-frame clones alone and is incomplete. The sample consists of about 2.1 million clones, under 95% of them appearing once. This TCR was recovered from a man aged 18 to 29 in good health. Some clones in this sample may be carry-over from other donors' samples. The rearrangement uses TRBV11-2 and TRBJ2-2, with D uncertain. Sequenced material: naive CD8+ T cells from PBMCs. In DNA form, the CDR3 reads TGTGCCAGCAGCCACGGGCCAAACACCGGGGAGCTGTTTTTT. This gives the protein CASSHGPNTGELFF.